This T cell receptor (beta chain) was identified in a study of T cell responses to AZD1222 COVID-19 vaccine (dated by TCRdb to the early 2020s). Turning to the overall study: AZD1222 recipients whose second dose came at about 4 weeks and those whose second dose came at about 12 weeks were combined into one group, since spike-specific TCR depth and breadth did not differ between the two schedules. Trial participants were enrolled by age into 18-55, 56-69 and 70-plus year subgroups, with roughly 160, 29 and 62 TCR-sequenced participants respectively. TCR sequencing covered roughly 230 trial participants: 207 given two doses of AZD1222 and around 26 given two doses of MenACWY control vaccine. Summary of the overall study and its limitations: In the small 56-69-year group, the increase in depth fell short of significance, most likely because of low power. Because no day 14 peak-response samples were available, the repertoires could be characterized only after the peak T cell response. Vaccine-associated CD4 TCRs spanned the whole spike protein, with dominant responses in regions 160-218 and 743-854. Conclusions about previously exposed vaccinees are limited, since just six AZD1222 recipients were seropositive for SARS-CoV-2 at baseline. Epitopes outside the regions mutated in the B.1.351 and B.1.1.7 variants were reportedly recognized by nearly half of the unique spike-specific TCRs. Participants were mostly white British and included more females than males, and it was suggested by the authors that clonal diversity may have been underestimated. After two AZD1222 doses, both the breadth and the depth of spike-specific TCRs were significantly higher than at day 0 and than in MenACWY recipients.

From the germline V gene (reference sequence), CDR1 is GTSNPN and CDR2 is SVGIG. V trim: 7 bases; J trim: 4 bases; unmatched bases: 6. The CDR3 holds 12 amino acids from the cysteine to the phenylalanine. Left in the record is the CDR3 DNA by itself, 36 bases read in frame from the first base. Details on this clone: No cognate antigen has been identified for it. There are no base qualities to consult, and no much larger clone falls within one base.

According to the study, the label for this sample's time point signals: baseline before first vaccination. Vaccinee samples were obtained from the UK trials COV001 and COV002, which included a single-blind randomized controlled phase 2/3 trial of AZD1222 (ChAdOx1 nCoV-19) in healthy adults. Trial participant PBMC samples were collected at day 0 and day 28 after the second dose for TCRbeta chain sequencing. The CDR3 regions of human TCRbeta chains were analyzed by immunosequencing. As for the authors' bioinformatics: TCRs in the repertoires were compared against a reference library of SARS-CoV-2-specific TCRs that had been generated with the MIRA antigen-specificity platform. Breadth was defined as the fraction of unique TCRs that were SARS-CoV-2-associated. Depth was defined as the fraction of total T cells that were SARS-CoV-2-associated. Using the MIRA data, every spike-specific TCR was mapped to the spike region that the TCR reacted to and assigned to either a CD4 or a CD8 class. Log10-transformed breadth and depth values were compared by one-way ANOVA with Sidak's multiple comparisons tests. Entries here come from immuneACCESS through TCRdb and include only in-frame sequences with V and J called. Some clones fail to appear in such tables; in the studies checked, an unresolved V gene covers under half of the shortfall, and the cause of the remainder is unknown. V and J calls plus clone size are reproduced from that table; the DNA served to infer D and trimming. For this sample there are approximately 170,000 clones; roughly 92% appear just once. Of the sample, roughly 1.6% is held by the ten largest clones.

The sequences come from peripheral blood, collected on day 0 of AZD1222 vaccination. The chain couples TRBV30 to TRBJ2-7, with 8 middle bases fitting TRBD1. The TCR was taken from an adult in good health. The DNA sequence is TGTGCCTACGGGACAGGTTTATACGAGCAGTACTTC. Translated, this gives CAYGTGLYEQYF.